This TCR beta chain was sequenced for a study of blood T cell repertoires in COVID-19. Study summary: Acute-phase and convalescent COVID-19 samples originated in the United States, Italy and Spain. The cDNA or gDNA used as material had been derived from T cells, B-cell-depleted T cells, or PBMCs.

Germline V CDR1 and CDR2: SGHRS, YFSETQ. CDR3 length: 15 amino acids. Trimming removed 1 base at V and 3 bases at J, with 13 bases between. Authors' data handling: Estimation of nucleated cell counts was performed using reference gene primer amplification. Profiling relied on immunoSEQ multiplex PCR, and the TCRdb table lists in-frame clones only, not all of them. V, J and clone size were drawn from that table, and D and trimming were deduced from the DNA. The sample gives 85,000 to 110,000 clones, 75% to 90% of which show up once; 10% to 15% is in the top ten. This clone was seen once. Sequencing was done on a sample of peripheral blood. The clonotype originates from a human donor in a cohort sampled during active or convalescent COVID-19. This rearrangement joins TRBV5-1 to TRBJ1-1; a weak D match, TRBD1 (5 bases). The CDR3 loop reads CASSLSGVTYTEAFF. CDR3 DNA sequence: TGCGCCAGCAGCTTGTCGGGGGTGACGTACACTGAAGCTTTCTTT.